This TCR beta chain stems from a study of siplizumab effects on memory and regulatory T cells. About the research overall: Pairing was applied to the mixed lymphocyte reactions, which contained siplizumab at about 0.97 ug/mL or no drug.

Trimming took 6 bases from V and 2 from J; bases not matched to a gene: 2. Germline CDR1 LNHDA, CDR2 SQIVND (reference sequence). The CDR3 contains 13 residues. This table comes from immunoSEQ multiplex PCR, and its TCRdb copy is limited to in-frame clones, with some not included. Of around 15,000 clones listed, approximately 46% are singletons. Coculturing of the mixed lymphocyte reaction cells was performed at 37°C for 6 days. Note on this clone: Its specificity is not known.

The TCR comes from a human donor in good health; the cells came from an allogeneic mixed lymphocyte reaction. Some clones in this sample may be carry-over from other donors' samples. Sequences were obtained from CFSE-low (dividing) CD4+ T cells sorted from an allogeneic mixed lymphocyte reaction. The V call is TRBV19, the J call TRBJ2-7; TRBD2 matches at 9 bases. The CDR3 loop reads CASSLAGAYEQYF. The DNA for the CDR3 is TGTGCCAGTAGCTTAGCGGGAGCCTACGAGCAGTACTTC.